This paragraph covers one TCR beta chain sequence. Its antigen target is currently unknown. Nothing much larger sits one base from this clone, and base qualities are not available. This sample was included in a study of regulatory T cells in long-lasting Graves disease (dated by TCRdb to about 2021). Concerning the study at large: To count as having persistent Graves' disease, a patient had to have received antithyroid drug treatment for over 5 years with TSH receptor autoantibodies remaining persistently positive. In the clinical cohort, patients with persistent Graves' disease had used antithyroid drugs for an average of roughly 10 years. A total of roughly 33 samples were covered by TCR sequencing, comprising roughly 13 persistent and approximately 20 newly diagnosed Graves' disease patients. The study took place in China and was registered as a clinical trial. Persistent Graves' disease patients were compared with newly diagnosed Graves' disease patients by peripheral blood TCR sequencing and RNA sequencing.

The CDR3, cysteine through phenylalanine, is 14 amino acids long. The entry retains the CDR3 DNA only, 42 bases that are in frame from base 1. V is cut by 1 base and J by 3 bases, and the space between the germline ends is 10 bases. For CDR1 and CDR2, the germline V gene lists SGHRS and YFSETQ. Library prep was done by multiplex PCR. Sequencing used an Illumina HiSeq 4000. TCR beta libraries were built with iRepertoire HTBI primers and Arm-PCR amplification of CDR3 regions. Before sequencing, the PCR products underwent gel purification. As for how the authors treated the data: Gene usage analysis of CDR3 amino acid clonotypes used the 50 to 70 TRBV and 11 to 15 TRBJ segments found across samples. COPE and FqMerger were used to merge filtered high-quality paired reads into contigs. BLAST was used to align contigs to IMGT TRBV, TRBD and TRBJ reference genes, and CDR3 was defined according to IMGT. Highly expanded clones were defined as clonotypes with a frequency above 0.1%. Repertoire diversity was measured by Shannon entropy, and V-J evenness by the Gini coefficient. Public clonotypes were defined as clonotypes shared by more than one individual. TCRdb reran the public reads through fastp at Q25 and MiXCR, keeping productive beta chains. All rows with the same CDR3 protein become a single entry with the most common DNA and genes. TCRdb, not the authors, supplied the V and J calls. This sample has 300,000 to 500,000 distinct CDR3 sequences in its table, and less than 25% of those were observed once. About a fifth of the sample rests with the top ten.

The meaning of the sample's time point label: persistent/refractory GD, antithyroid drugs over 5 years with positive TRAb. For both TCR sequencing and RNA sequencing, RNA was extracted from PBMCs in TRIzol. The diagnosis of Graves' disease followed American Thyroid Association guidelines. Patients for the study were recruited at an endocrinology department in Xi'an, China. Each patient gave 7.5 to 10 milliliters of peripheral blood, collected in an EDTA anticoagulant tube. Ficoll Paque Plus density gradient separation was used to isolate PBMCs, and no further T cell sorting was done. RNA quality was checked with an Agilent 2100 Bioanalyzer and agarose gel, and concentration with a NanoDrop 2000. Broader findings and caveats from the paper: Compared with newly diagnosed patients, persistent Graves' disease patients had lower TCR Shannon entropy and fewer highly expanded clones, which suggests clonal expansion. Persistent disease showed preferential use of TRBV28, TRBJ1-2 and TRBJ2-5, whereas newly diagnosed disease favored TRBV20-1 and TRBJ2-1. Patients with persistent disease shared more public clonotypes (fewer than 3,000) than newly diagnosed patients did (more than 900). The small sample size was acknowledged by the authors as a limitation that may reduce accuracy. The study examined only peripheral blood because the primary lesion, thyroid tissue, could not be accessed. Sequencing and analysis were limited to the TCR beta chain.

The sequence was obtained from a female donor with Graves disease. The starting material was peripheral blood mononuclear cells (PBMCs), obtained when the disease was refractory, from a patient treated with antithyroid drugs. The chain is assembled from TRBV5-1 and TRBJ1-1, with no confidently assigned D gene. The CDR3 has the sequence CASSLPGSYTEAFF. The nucleotide sequence is given as TGCGCCAGCAGCTTGCCGGGGTCGTACACTGAAGCTTTCTTT.